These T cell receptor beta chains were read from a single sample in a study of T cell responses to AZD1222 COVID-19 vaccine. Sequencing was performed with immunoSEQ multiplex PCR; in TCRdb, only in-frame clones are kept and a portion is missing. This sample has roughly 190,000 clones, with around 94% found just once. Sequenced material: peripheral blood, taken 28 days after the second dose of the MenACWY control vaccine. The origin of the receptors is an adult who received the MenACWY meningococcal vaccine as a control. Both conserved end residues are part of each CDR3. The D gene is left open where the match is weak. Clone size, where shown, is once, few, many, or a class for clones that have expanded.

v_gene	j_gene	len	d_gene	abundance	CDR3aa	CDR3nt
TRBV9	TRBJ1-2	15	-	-	CASSVGGGYANGYTF	TGTGCCAGCAGCGTAGGAGGAGGGTACGCTAATGGCTACACCTTC
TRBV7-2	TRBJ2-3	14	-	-	CASSAQGGTDTQYF	TGTGCCAGCAGCGCACAGGGTGGCACAGATACGCAGTATTTT
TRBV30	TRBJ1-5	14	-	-	CAWTPGLGGQPQHF	TGTGCCTGGACCCCGGGCCTCGGGGGCCAGCCCCAGCATTTT
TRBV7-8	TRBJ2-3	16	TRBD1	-	CASSLGRGQVTDTQYF	TGTGCCAGCAGCTTAGGTAGGGGACAGGTCACAGATACGCAGTATTTT
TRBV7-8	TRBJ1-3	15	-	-	CASSQGTYSGNTIYF	TGTGCCAGCAGCCAAGGGACCTACTCTGGAAACACCATATATTTT
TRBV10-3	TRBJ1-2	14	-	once	CAISPDGGGYGYTF	TGTGCCATCAGTCCCGACGGGGGAGGGTATGGCTACACCTTC
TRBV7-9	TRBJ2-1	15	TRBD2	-	CASSFPSGKGDEQFF	TGTGCCAGCAGCTTCCCTAGCGGGAAGGGGGATGAGCAGTTCTTC
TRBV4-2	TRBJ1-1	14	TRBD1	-	CASSHGQGNTEAFF	TGTGCCAGCAGCCACGGACAGGGGAACACTGAAGCTTTCTTT
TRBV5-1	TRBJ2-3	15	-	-	CASSPGSFSTDTQYF	TGCGCCAGCAGCCCGGGTTCCTTTTCCACAGATACGCAGTATTTT
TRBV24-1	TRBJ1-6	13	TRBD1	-	CATSAQGGAPLHF	TGTGCCACCAGTGCCCAGGGGGGAGCGCCCCTCCACTTT
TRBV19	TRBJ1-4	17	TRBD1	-	CASSIRSTGDNNEKLFF	TGTGCCAGTAGTATCCGCTCGACAGGGGATAATAATGAAAAACTGTTTTTT
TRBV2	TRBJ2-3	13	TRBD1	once	CASRDRVGDTQYF	TGTGCCAGCAGAGACAGGGTTGGGGATACGCAGTATTTT
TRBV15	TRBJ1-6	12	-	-	CATLGGDRALHF	TGTGCCACCCTGGGCGGAGACAGAGCCCTCCACTTT
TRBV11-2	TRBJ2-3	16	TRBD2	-	CASTATSGRPTDTQYF	TGTGCCAGCACCGCGACTAGCGGGAGGCCCACAGATACGCAGTATTTT
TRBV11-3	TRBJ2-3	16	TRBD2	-	CASSLGLAGDLDTQYF	TGTGCCAGCAGCTTGGGACTAGCGGGAGATTTAGATACGCAGTATTTT
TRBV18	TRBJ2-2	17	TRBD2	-	CASSLGTSGSITGELFF	TGTGCCAGCTCTTTAGGGACTAGCGGGAGCATCACCGGGGAGCTGTTTTTT
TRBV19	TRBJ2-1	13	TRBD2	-	CASAAGRSVEQFF	TGTGCCAGCGCCGCCGGGAGGTCGGTTGAGCAGTTCTTC
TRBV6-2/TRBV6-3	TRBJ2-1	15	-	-	CASSSGLLIPDEQFF	TGTGCCAGCAGTTCGGGACTCCTCATACCCGATGAGCAGTTCTTC
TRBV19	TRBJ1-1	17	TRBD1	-	CASSKDRGSILNTEAFF	TGTGCCAGTAGTAAAGACAGGGGGAGCATTCTAAACACTGAAGCTTTCTTT
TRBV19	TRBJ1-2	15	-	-	CASSIAGGINYGYTF	TGTGCCAGTAGTATAGCGGGGGGAATCAACTATGGCTACACCTTC
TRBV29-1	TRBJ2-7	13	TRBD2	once	CSVSTSASYEQYF	TGCAGCGTATCGACTAGCGCCTCCTACGAGCAGTACTTC
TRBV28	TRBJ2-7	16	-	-	CASSSPFSVGAYEQYF	TGTGCCAGCAGTTCCCCCTTTTCAGTAGGGGCCTACGAGCAGTACTTC
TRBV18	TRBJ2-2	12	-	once	CASSLGIGELFF	TGTGCCAGCTCACTTGGGATCGGGGAGCTGTTTTTT
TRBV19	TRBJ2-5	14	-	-	CASSQGLGIETQYF	TGTGCCAGTAGCCAGGGGTTGGGGATAGAGACCCAGTACTTC
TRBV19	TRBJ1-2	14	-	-	CASSMGAGGYGYTF	TGTGCCAGTAGTATGGGGGCAGGTGGCTATGGCTACACCTTC
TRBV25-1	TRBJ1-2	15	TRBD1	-	CASSEQGQGIYGYTF	TGTGCCAGCAGTGAGCAGGGACAGGGGATCTATGGCTACACCTTC
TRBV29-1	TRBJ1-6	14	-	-	CSVVEAGRGSPLHF	TGCAGCGTTGTTGAGGCAGGGCGAGGTTCACCCCTCCACTTT
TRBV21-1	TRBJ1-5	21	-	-	CASSKRAYRGSEPRGNQPQHF	TGTGCCAGCAGCAAAAGGGCGTACAGGGGGAGCGAACCCCGAGGGAATCAGCCCCAGCATTTT
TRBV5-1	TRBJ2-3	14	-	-	CASSDQGDTDTQYF	TGCGCCAGCAGCGACCAGGGCGACACAGATACGCAGTATTTT
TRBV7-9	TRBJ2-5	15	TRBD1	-	CASSLGQGFRETQYF	TGTGCCAGCAGCTTAGGACAGGGATTCCGAGAGACCCAGTACTTC
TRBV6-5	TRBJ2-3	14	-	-	CASSIGRGADTQYF	TGTGCCAGCAGTATAGGAAGAGGGGCAGATACGCAGTATTTT
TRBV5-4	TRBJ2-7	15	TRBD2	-	CASSLGTSGSYEQYF	TGTGCCAGCAGCTTGGGGACTAGCGGCTCCTACGAGCAGTACTTC
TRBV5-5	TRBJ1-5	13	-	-	CASSLTGNQPQHF	TGTGCCAGCAGCTTGACAGGGAATCAGCCCCAGCATTTT
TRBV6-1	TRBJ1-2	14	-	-	CASSDPLTVYGYTF	TGTGCCAGCAGTGACCCCTTGACGGTCTATGGCTACACCTTC
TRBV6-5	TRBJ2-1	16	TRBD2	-	CASSYYTGGPFNEQFF	TGTGCCAGCAGTTATTATACGGGAGGGCCTTTCAATGAGCAGTTCTTC
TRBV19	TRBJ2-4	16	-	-	CASSMGHRRAKNIQYF	TGTGCCAGTAGTATGGGGCACAGGAGGGCCAAAAACATTCAGTACTTC
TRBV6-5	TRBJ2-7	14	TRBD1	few	CASSPPGQGAKQYF	TGTGCCAGCAGTCCCCCGGGACAGGGGGCGAAGCAGTACTTC
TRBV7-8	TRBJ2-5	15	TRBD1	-	CASSRMGRGQETQYF	TGTGCCAGCAGCAGAATGGGCAGGGGGCAAGAGACCCAGTACTTC
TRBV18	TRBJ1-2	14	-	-	CASSPEGSGYGYTF	TGTGCCAGCTCACCGGAAGGGAGTGGGTATGGCTACACCTTC
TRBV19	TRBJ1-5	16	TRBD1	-	CASSRRQGDSNQPQHF	TGTGCCAGTAGTCGAAGACAGGGGGATAGCAATCAGCCCCAGCATTTT
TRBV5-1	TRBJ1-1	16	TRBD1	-	CASTLSTGSGYTEAFF	TGCGCCAGCACCTTGTCGACAGGGAGCGGGTACACTGAAGCTTTCTTT
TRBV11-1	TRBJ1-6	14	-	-	CASSFLGGRSPLHF	TGTGCCAGCAGCTTTCTCGGGGGTCGATCACCCCTCCACTTT
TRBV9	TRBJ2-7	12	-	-	CASNRGTYEQYF	TGTGCCAGCAATAGGGGAACCTACGAGCAGTACTTC
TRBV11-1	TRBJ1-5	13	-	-	CASRIQRNQPQHF	TGTGCCAGCAGGATACAGAGGAATCAGCCCCAGCATTTT
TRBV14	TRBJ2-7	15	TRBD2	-	CASSLWTPGGHEQYF	TGTGCCAGCAGCCTCTGGACCCCGGGAGGCCACGAGCAGTACTTC
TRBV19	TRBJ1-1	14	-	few	CASSIARGFTEAFF	TGTGCCAGTAGTATAGCTCGGGGGTTCACTGAAGCTTTCTTT
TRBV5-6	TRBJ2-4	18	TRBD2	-	CASSRPGLAGRAGNIQYF	TGTGCCAGCAGCAGGCCGGGACTAGCGGGGAGGGCGGGGAACATTCAGTACTTC
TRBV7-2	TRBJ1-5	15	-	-	CASNIGSGIGLPQHF	TGTGCCAGCAACATAGGGAGCGGCATAGGTCTGCCCCAGCATTTT
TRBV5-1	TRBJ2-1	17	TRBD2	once	CASSLGTSGSWRHEQFF	TGCGCCAGCAGCTTGGGGACTAGCGGGAGTTGGCGCCATGAGCAGTTCTTC
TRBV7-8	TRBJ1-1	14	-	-	CASSFARENTEAFF	TGTGCCAGCAGCTTCGCACGCGAAAACACTGAAGCTTTCTTT
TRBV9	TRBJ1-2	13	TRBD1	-	CASRGQGNYGYTF	TGTGCCAGTCGAGGACAGGGTAACTATGGCTACACCTTC
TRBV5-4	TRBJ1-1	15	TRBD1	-	CASSRTGTDPLEAFF	TGTGCCAGCAGCAGAACCGGGACAGATCCCCTTGAAGCTTTCTTT
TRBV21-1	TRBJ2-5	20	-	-	CASSKALWPLYVPLKETQYF	TGTGCCAGCAGCAAAGCGCTTTGGCCTTTATATGTACCTCTCAAAGAGACCCAGTACTTC
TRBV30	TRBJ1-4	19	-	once	CAWRPGLGQKGPPNEKLFF	TGTGCCTGGAGGCCCGGACTCGGACAAAAGGGGCCCCCGAATGAAAAACTGTTTTTT
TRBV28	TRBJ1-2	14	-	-	CASSVIRENYGYTF	TGTGCCAGCAGCGTTATCAGGGAGAACTATGGCTACACCTTC